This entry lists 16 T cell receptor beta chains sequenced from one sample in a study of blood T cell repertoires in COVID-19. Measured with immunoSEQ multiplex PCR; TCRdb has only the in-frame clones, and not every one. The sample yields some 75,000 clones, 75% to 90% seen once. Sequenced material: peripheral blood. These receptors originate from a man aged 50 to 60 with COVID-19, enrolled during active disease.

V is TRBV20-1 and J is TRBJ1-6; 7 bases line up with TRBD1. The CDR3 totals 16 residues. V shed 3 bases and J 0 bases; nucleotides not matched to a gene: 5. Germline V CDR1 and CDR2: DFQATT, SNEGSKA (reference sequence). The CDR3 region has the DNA TGCAGTGCTAGTCGACAGGGTAGCTCCTATAATTCACCCCTCCACTTT. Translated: CSASRQGSSYNSPLHF.

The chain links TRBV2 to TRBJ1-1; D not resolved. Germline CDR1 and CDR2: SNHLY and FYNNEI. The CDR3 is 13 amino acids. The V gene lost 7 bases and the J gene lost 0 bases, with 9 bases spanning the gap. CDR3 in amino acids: CASTALMNTEAFF. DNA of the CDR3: TGTGCCAGCACCGCGCTCATGAACACTGAAGCTTTCTTT.

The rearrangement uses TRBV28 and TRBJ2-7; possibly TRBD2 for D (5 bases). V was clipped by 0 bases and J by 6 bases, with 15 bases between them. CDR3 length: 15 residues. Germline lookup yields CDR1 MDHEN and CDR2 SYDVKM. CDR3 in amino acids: CASSLWARGRREQYF. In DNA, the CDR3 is TGTGCCAGCAGTTTATGGGCCCGGGGTCGCCGCGAGCAGTACTTC.

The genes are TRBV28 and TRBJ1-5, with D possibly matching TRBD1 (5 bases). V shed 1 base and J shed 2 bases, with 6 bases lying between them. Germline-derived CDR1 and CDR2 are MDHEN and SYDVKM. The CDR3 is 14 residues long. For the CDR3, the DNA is TGTGCCAGCAGTTTATCAGGGCGCAATCAGCCCCAGCATTTT. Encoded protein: CASSLSGRNQPQHF.

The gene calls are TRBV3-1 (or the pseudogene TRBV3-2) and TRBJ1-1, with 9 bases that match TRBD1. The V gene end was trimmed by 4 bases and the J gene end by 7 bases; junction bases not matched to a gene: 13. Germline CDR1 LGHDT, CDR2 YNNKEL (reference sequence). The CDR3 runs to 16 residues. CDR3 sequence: CASSPRTGAYKGEAFF. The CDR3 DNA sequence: TGTGCCAGCAGCCCAAGGACAGGGGCCTATAAGGGTGAAGCTTTCTTT.

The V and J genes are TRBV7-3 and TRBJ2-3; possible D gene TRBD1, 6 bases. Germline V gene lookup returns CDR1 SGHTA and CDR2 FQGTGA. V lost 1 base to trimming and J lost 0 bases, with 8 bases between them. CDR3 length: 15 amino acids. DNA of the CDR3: TGTGCCAGCAGCTTAAACAGGGATAGCACAGATACGCAGTATTTT. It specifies CASSLNRDSTDTQYF.

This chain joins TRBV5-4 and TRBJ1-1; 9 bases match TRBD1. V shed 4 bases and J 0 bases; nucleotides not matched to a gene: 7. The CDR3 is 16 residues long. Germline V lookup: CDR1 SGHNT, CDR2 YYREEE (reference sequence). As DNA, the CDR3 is TGTGCCAGCAGCCAGGGACAGGGAAACCTGAACACTGAAGCTTTCTTT. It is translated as CASSQGQGNLNTEAFF.

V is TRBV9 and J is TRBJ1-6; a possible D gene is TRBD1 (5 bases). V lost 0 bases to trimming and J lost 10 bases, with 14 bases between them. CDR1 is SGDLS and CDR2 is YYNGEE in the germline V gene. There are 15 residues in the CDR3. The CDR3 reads CASSVGGGNGSPLHF. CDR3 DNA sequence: TGTGCCAGCAGCGTAGGGGGGGGGAACGGCTCACCCCTCCACTTT.

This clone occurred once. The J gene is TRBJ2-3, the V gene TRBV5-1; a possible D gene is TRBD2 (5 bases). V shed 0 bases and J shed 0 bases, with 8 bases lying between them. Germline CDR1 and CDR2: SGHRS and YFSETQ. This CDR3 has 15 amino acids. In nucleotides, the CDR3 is TGCGCCAGCAGCTTGGTAGCGCAAAGCACAGATACGCAGTATTTT. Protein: CASSLVAQSTDTQYF.

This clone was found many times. The CDR3 protein is CASSYKGTGGYEQYF. The CDR3 bases are TGTGCCAGCAGTTACAAAGGGACAGGGGGTTACGAGCAGTACTTC. J is TRBJ2-7 and V is TRBV6-5; 11 positions match TRBD1. Germline values: CDR1 MNHEY, CDR2 SVGAGI. This CDR3 spans 15 amino acids. With V trimmed by 2 bases and J by 4 bases, 4 bases remained unmatched.

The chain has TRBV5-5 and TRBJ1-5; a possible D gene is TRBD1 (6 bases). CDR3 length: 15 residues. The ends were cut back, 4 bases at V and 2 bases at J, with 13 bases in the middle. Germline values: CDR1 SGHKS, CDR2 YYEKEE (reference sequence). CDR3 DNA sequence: TGTGCCAGCAGCAACCGGGACAACGGCAATCAGCCCCAGCATTTT. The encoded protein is CASSNRDNGNQPQHF.

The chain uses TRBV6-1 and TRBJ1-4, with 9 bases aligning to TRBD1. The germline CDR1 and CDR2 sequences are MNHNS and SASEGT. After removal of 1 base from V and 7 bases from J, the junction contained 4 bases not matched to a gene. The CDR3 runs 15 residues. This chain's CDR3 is CASSEGGQGSEKLFF. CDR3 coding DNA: TGTGCCAGCAGTGAAGGGGGACAGGGAAGTGAAAAACTGTTTTTT.

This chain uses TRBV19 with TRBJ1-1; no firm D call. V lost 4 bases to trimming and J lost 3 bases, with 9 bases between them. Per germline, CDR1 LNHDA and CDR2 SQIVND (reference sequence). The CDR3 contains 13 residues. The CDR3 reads CASSTNGDTEAFF. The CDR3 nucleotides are TGTGCCAGTAGTACGAACGGGGACACTGAAGCTTTCTTT.

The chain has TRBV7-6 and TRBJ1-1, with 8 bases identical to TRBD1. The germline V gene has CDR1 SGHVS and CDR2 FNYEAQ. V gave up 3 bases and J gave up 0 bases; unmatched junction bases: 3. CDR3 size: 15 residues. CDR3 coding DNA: TGTGCCAGCAGCTTGACAGGGGAACTGAACACTGAAGCTTTCTTT. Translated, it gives CASSLTGELNTEAFF.

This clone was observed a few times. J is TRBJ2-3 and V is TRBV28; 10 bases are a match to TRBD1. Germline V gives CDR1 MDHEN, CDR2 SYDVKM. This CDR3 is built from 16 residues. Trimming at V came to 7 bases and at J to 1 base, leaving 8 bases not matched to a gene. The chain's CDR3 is CASTLGGTGGTDTQYF. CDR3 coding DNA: TGTGCCAGCACCCTCGGGGGGACAGGGGGCACAGATACGCAGTATTTT.

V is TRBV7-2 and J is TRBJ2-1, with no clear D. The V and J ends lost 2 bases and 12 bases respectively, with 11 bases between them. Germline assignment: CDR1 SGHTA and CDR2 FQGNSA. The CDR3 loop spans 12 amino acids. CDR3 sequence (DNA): TGTGCCAGCAGCTTATCCCAGGTTTTGCAGTTCTTC. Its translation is CASSLSQVLQFF. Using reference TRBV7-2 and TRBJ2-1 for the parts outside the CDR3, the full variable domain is GAGVSQSPSNKVTEKGKDVELRCDPISGHTALYWYRQSLGQGLEFLIYFQGNSAPDKSGLPSDRFSAERTGGSVSTLTIQRTQQEDSAVYLCASSLSQVLQFFGPGTRLTVL.